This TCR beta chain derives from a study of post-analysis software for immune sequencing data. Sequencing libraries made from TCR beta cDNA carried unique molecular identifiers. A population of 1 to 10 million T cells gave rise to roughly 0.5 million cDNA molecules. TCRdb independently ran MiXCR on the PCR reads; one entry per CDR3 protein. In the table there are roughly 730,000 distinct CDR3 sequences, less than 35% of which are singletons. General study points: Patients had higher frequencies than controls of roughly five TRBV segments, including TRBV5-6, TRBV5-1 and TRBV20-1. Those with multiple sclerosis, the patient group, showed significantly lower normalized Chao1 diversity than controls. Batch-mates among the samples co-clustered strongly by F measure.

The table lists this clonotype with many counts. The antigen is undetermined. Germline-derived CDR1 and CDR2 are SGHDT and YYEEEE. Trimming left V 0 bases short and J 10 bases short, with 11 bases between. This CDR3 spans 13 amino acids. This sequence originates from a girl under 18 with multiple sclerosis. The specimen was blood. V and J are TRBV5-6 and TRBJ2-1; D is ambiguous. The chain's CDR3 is CASSLVSSVEQFF. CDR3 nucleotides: TGTGCCAGCAGCTTGGTGTCGTCCGTCGAGCAGTTCTTC.